This T cell receptor beta chain was retrieved from a study of neoadjuvant nivolumab and ipilimumab in lung cancer (TCRdb year 2020). Some background on the complete study: Nivolumab was administered intravenously at 3 mg/kg on days 1, 15 and 29, and in the combination arm ipilimumab 1 mg/kg was added on day 1 only. The major pathologic response (MPR) rate in the intention-to-treat population in each study arm was designated as the primary trial endpoint. In the trial, almost 45 patients with operable NSCLC were treated, of whom around 23 were randomized to nivolumab monotherapy and roughly 21 to nivolumab plus ipilimumab. TCR repertoires in pretherapy (baseline) peripheral blood were compared with TCR repertoires in tumors resected at surgery after neoadjuvant immune checkpoint blockade. Matched pretherapy and resected tumor pairs were analyzed for seven patients: four treated with nivolumab and three with nivolumab plus ipilimumab.

The library was made by the immunoSEQ multiplex PCR assay. The source study handled its data this way. Repertoires were summarized in terms of richness and clonality, and significantly expanded and contracted clones between pre- and post-therapy samples were identified. TCRdb stores this immuneACCESS table with in-frame sequences only. Part of the clones is absent; in the studies checked, under half of the shortfall reflects unresolved V genes, and no reason is known for the rest. Clone size and V and J calls were adopted from that table, with D and trimming inferred from the DNA. The sample yields some 25,000 clones; more than 75% were counted once. The top ten clones comprise roughly 18% of the sample. This clone was recorded once. What this receptor recognizes is not known. Per-nucleotide qualities are absent, and no much larger clonotype sits a single base away. CDR1 and CDR2 (SGHAT, FQNNGV) derive from the germline V gene. Trimming leaves V shorter by 4 bases and J shorter by 3 bases, with the junction holding 4 bases beyond the gene matches. The CDR3 numbers 14 residues from cysteine through phenylalanine. The sequence is cut down to CDR3 DNA, 42 bases in frame from base 1.

In light of the paper, this sample's time point label describes: at surgical resection after neoadjuvant nivolumab +/- ipilimumab. Samples were obtained from the phase 2 randomized NEOSTAR trial, in which neoadjuvant nivolumab or nivolumab plus ipilimumab followed by surgery was tested in operable NSCLC. General conclusions and limits of the study: TCR sequencing was performed in a small number of samples. No significant correlation was found between TCR clonality and pathologic tumor regression, and only one major-pathologic-response sample was available for the clonality analysis. Resected tumors had greater TCR richness and clonality than tumor-adjacent uninvolved lung, and increases were observed in more dual-therapy-treated tumors. Pretherapy blood TCR richness correlated positively with richness in tumors resected after neoadjuvant therapy (Spearman R ≈ 0.79). Tumor T-cell richness and clonality rose from pretherapy to surgery in three of three dual-therapy tumors but in only two of four nivolumab-treated tumors.

The source of this sequence is an adult with non-small cell lung cancer. The V and J segments used are TRBV11-2 and TRBJ2-7; 9 central nucleotides agree with TRBD2. Here the sequenced sample was tumor tissue, taken after neoadjuvant nivolumab, alone or with ipilimumab, at or shortly before surgery. The CDR3 protein sequence reads: CASSSRGGGYEQYF. The nucleotide sequence reads as follows: TGTGCCAGCAGCTCCCGCGGGGGGGGCTACGAGCAGTACTTC.